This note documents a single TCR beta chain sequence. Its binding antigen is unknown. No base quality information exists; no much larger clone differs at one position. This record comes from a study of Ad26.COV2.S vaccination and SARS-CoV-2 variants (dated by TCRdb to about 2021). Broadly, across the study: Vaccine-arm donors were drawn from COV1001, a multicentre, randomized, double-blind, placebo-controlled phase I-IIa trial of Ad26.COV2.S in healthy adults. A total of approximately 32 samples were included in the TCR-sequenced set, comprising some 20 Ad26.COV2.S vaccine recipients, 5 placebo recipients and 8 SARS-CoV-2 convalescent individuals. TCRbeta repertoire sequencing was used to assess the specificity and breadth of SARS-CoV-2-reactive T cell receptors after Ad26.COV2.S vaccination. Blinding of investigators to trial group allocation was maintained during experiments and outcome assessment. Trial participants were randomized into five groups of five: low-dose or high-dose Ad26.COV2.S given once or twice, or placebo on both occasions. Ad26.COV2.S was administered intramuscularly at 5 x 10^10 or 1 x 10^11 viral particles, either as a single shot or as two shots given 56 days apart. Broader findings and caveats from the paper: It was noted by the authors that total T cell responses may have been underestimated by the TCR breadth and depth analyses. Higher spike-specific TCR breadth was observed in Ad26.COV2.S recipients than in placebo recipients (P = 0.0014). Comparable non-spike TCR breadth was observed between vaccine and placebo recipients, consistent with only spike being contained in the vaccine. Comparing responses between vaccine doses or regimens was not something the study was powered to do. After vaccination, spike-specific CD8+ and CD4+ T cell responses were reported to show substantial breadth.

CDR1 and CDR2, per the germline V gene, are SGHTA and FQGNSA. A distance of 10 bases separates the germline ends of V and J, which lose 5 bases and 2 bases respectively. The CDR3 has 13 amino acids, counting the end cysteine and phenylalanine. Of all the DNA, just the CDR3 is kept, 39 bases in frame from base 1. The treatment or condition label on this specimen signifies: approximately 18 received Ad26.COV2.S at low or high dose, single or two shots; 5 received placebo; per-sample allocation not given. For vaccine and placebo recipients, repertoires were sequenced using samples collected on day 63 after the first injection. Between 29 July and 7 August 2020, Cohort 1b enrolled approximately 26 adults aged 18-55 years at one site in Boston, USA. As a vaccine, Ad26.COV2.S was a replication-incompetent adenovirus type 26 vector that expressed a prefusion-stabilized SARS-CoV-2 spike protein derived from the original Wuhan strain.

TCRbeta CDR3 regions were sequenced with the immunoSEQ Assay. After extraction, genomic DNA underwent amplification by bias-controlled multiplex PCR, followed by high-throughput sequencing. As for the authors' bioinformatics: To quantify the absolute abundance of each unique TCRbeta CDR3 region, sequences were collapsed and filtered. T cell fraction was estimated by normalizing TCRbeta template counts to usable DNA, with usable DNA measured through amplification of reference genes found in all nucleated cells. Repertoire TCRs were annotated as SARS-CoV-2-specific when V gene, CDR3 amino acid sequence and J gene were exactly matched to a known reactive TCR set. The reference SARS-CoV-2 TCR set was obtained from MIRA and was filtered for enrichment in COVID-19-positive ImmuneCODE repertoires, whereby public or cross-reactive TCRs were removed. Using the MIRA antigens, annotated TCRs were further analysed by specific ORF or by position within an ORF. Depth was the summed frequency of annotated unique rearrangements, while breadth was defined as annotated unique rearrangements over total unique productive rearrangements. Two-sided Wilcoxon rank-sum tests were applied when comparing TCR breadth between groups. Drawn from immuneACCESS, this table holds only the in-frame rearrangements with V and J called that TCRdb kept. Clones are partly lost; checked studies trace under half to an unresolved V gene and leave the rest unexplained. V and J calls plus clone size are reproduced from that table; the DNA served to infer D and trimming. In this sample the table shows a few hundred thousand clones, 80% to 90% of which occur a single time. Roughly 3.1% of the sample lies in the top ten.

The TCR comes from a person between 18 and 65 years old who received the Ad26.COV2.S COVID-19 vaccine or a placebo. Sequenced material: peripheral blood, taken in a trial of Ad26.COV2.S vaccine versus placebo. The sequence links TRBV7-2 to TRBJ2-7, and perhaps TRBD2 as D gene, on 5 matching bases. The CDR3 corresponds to CASSDEGPYEQYF. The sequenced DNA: TGTGCCAGCAGCGACGAGGGTCCCTACGAGCAGTACTTC. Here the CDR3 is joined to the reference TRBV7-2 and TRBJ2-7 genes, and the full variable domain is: GAGVSQSPSNKVTEKGKDVELRCDPISGHTALYWYRQSLGQGLEFLIYFQGNSAPDKSGLPSDRFSAERTGGSVSTLTIQRTQQEDSAVYLCASSDEGPYEQYFGPGTRLTVT.